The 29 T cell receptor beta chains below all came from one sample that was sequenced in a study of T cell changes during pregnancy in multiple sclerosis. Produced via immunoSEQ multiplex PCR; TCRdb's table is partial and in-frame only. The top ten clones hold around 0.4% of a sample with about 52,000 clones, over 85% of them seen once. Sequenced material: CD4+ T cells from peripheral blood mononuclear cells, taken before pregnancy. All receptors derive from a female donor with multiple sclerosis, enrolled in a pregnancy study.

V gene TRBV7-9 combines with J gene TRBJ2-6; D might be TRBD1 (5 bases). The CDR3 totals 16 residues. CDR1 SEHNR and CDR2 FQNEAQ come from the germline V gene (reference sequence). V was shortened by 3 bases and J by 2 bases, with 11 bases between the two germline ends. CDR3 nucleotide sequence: TGTGCCAGCAGCTTTCACCCAGGGACTGGGGCCAACGTCCTGACTTTC. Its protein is CASSFHPGTGANVLTF.

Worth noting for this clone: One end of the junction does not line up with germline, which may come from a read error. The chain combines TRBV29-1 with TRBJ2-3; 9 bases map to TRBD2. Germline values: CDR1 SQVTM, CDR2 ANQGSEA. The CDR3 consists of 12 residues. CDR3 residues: CSVGTSKDTQYF. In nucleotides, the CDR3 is TGCAGCGTGGGGACTAGCAAAGATACGCAGTATTTT.

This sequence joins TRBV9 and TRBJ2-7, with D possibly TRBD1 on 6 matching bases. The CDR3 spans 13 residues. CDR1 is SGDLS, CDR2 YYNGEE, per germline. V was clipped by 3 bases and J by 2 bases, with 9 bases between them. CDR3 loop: CASSAGDTYEQYF. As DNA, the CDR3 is TGTGCCAGCAGCGCAGGGGACACCTACGAGCAGTACTTC.

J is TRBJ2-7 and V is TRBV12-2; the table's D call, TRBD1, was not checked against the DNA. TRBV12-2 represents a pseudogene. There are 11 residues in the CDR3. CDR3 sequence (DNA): TGTGCAAGTCGCTTCACCTACGAGCAGTACTTC. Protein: CASRFTYEQYF.

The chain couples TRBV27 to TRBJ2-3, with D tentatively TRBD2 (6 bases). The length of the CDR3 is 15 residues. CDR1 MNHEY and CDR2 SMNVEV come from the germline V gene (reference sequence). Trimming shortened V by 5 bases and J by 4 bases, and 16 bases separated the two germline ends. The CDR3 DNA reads TGTGCCAGCAGTCGGGGACTCCTTGGGGCAGATACGCAGTATTTT. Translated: CASSRGLLGADTQYF.

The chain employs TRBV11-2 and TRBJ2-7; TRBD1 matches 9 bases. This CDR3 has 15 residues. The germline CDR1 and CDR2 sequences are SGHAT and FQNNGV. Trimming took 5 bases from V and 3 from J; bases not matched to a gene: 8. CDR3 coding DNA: TGTGCCAGCAGCCGGAGGAACAGGGGGCACTACGAGCAGTACTTC. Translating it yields CASSRRNRGHYEQYF. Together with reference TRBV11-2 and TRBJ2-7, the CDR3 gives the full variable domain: EAGVAQSPRYKIIEKRQSVAFWCNPISGHATLYWYQQILGQGPKLLIQFQNNGVVDDSQLPKDRFSAERLKGVDSTLKIQPAKLEDSAVYLCASSRRNRGHYEQYFGPGTRLTVT.

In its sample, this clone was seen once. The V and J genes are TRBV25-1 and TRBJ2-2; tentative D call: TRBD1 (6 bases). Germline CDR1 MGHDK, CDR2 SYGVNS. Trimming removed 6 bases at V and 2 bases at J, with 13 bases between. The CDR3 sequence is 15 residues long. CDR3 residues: CASRNRDQNTGELFF. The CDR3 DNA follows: TGTGCCAGCAGAAACAGGGACCAAAACACCGGGGAGCTGTTTTTT.

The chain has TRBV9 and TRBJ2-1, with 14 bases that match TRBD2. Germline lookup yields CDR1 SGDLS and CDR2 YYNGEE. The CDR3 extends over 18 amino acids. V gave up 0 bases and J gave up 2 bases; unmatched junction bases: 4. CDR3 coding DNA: TGTGCCAGCAGCGTAGGGGGGACTAGCGGGAGCGCCTACAATGAGCAGTTCTTC. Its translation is CASSVGGTSGSAYNEQFF.

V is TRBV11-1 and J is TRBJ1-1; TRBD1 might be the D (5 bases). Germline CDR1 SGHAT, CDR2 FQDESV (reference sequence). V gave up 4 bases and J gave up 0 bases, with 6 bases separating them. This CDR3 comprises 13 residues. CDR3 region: CASSSRVNTEAFF. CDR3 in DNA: TGTGCCAGCAGCTCCAGGGTGAACACTGAAGCTTTCTTT.

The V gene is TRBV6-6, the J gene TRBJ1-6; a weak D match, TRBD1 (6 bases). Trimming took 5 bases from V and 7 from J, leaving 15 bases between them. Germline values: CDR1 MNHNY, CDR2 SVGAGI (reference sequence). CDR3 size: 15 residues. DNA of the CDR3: TGTGCCAGCAGTCCGTCGGGACAATCCAATTCACCCCTCCACTTT. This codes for CASSPSGQSNSPLHF.

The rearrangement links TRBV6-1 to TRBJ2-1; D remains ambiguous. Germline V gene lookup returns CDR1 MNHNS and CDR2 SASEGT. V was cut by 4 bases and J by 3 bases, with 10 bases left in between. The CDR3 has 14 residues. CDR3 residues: CASSVTRDYNEQFF. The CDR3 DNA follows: TGTGCCAGCAGTGTCACGCGAGACTACAATGAGCAGTTCTTC.

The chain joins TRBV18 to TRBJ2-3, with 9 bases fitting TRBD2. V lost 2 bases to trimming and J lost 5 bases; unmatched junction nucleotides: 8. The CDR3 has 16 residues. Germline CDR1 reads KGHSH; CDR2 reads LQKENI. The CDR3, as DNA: TGTGCCAGCTCACCATTAGCGGGAGCGACATTAGATACGCAGTATTTT. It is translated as CASSPLAGATLDTQYF.

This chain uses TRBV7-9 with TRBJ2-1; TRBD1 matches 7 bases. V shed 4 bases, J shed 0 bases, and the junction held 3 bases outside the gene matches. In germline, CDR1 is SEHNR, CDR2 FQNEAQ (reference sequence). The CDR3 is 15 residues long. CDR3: CASSSGQSSYNEQFF. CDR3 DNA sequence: TGTGCCAGCAGCTCGGGACAGAGCTCCTACAATGAGCAGTTCTTC.

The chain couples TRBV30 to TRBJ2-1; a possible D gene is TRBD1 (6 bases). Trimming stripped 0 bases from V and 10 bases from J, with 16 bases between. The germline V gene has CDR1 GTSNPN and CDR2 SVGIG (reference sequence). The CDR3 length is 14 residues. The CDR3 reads CAWSVLEGVGEQFF. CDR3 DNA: TGTGCCTGGAGTGTCCTAGAGGGGGTAGGGGAGCAGTTCTTC.

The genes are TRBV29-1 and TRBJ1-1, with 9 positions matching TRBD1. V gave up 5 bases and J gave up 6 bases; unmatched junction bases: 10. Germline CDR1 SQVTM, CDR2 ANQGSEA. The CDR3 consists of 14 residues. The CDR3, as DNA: TGCAGCGTTATACCGACAGGGGGTATCGCTGAAGCTTTCTTT. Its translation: CSVIPTGGIAEAFF.

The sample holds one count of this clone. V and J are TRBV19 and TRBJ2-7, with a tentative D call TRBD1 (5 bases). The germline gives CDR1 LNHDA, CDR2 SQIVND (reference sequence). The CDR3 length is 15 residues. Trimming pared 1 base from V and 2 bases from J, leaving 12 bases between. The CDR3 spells CASSIVGAYTYEQYF. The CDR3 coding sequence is TGTGCCAGTAGTATAGTAGGGGCATACACCTACGAGCAGTACTTC. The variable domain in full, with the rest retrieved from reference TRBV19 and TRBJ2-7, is DGGITQSPKYLFRKEGQNVTLSCEQNLNHDAMYWYRQDPGQGLRLIYYSQIVNDFQKGDIAEGYSVSREKKESFPLTVTSAQKNPTAFYLCASSIVGAYTYEQYFGPGTRLTVT.

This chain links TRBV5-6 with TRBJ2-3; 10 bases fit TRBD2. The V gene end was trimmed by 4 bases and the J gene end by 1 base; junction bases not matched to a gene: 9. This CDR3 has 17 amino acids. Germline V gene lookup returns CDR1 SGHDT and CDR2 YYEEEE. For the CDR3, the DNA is TGTGCCAGCAGCACGAGGCCCGGGACTAGCGGCACAGATACGCAGTATTTT. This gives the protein CASSTRPGTSGTDTQYF. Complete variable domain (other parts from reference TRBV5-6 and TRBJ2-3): DAGVTQSPTHLIKTRGQQVTLRCSPKSGHDTVSWYQQALGQGPQFIFQYYEEEERQRGNFPDRFSGHQFPNYSSELNVNALLLGDSALYLCASSTRPGTSGTDTQYFGPGTRLTVL.

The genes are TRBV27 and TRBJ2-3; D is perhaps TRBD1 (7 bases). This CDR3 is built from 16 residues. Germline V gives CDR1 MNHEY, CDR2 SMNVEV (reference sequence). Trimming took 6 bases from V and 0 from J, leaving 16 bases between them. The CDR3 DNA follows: TGTGCCAGCAGCCACAGGGGACTTTCTAGCACAGATACGCAGTATTTT. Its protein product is CASSHRGLSSTDTQYF.

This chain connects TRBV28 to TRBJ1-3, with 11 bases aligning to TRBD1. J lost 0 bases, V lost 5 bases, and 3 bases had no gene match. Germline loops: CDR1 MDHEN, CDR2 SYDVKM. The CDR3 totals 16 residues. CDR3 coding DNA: TGTGCCAGCAGTGCGGGACAGGGGGTCTCTGGAAACACCATATATTTT. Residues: CASSAGQGVSGNTIYF.

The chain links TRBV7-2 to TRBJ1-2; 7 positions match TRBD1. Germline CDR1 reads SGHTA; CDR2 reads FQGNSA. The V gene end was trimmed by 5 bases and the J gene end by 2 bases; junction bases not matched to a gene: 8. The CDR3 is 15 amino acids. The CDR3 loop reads CASSPDRSMNYGYTF. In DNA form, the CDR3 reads TGTGCCAGCAGCCCGGACAGGTCAATGAACTATGGCTACACCTTC.

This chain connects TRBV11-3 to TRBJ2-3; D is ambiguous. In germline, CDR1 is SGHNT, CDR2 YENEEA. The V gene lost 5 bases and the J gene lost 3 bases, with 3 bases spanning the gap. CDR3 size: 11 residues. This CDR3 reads CASSLTDTQYF. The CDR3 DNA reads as TGTGCCAGCAGCCTTACAGATACGCAGTATTTT.

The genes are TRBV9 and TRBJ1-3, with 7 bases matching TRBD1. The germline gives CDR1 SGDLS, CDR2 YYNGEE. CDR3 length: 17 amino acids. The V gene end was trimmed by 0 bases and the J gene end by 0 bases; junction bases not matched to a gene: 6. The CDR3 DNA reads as TGTGCCAGCAGCGTAGAGGTACAGGGGTTCTCTGGAAACACCATATATTTT. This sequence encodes CASSVEVQGFSGNTIYF.

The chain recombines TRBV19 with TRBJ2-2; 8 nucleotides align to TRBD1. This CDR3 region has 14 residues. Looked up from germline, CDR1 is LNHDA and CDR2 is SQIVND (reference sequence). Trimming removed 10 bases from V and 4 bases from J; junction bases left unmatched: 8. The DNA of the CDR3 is TGTGCCACTAAACAGGGGGGAGGCACCGGGGAGCTGTTTTTT. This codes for CATKQGGGTGELFF.

The DNA for the CDR3 is TGTGCCAGCAGCTTAAACCGGGACTCGGTCTACGAGCAGTACTTC. Translation: CASSLNRDSVYEQYF. The genes are TRBV5-4 and TRBJ2-7; D perhaps matches TRBD2 (6 bases). CDR1 and CDR2 from the germline V gene are SGHNT and YYREEE (reference sequence). The CDR3 totals 15 residues. Trimming took off 2 bases at V and 3 bases at J, with 15 bases between the two ends.

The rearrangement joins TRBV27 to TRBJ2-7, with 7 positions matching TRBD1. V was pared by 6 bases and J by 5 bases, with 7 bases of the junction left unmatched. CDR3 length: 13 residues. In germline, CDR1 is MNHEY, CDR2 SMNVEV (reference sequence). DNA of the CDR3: TGTGCCAGCAGACCTACAGGGGAGCACGAGCAGTACTTC. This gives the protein CASRPTGEHEQYF.

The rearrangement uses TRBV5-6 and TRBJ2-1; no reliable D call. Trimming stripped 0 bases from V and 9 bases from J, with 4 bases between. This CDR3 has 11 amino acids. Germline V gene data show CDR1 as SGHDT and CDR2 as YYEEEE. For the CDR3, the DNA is TGTGCCAGCAGCTTGGGCGTTGAGCAGTTCTTC. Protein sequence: CASSLGVEQFF.

CDR3 nucleotide sequence: TGCGCCAGCAGTGTAGCGGGACAGGGGCAAGAGACCCAGTACTTC. Residues: CASSVAGQGQETQYF. The V call is TRBV10-1, the J call TRBJ2-5, with 10 positions matching TRBD1. Per germline, CDR1 WNHNN and CDR2 SYGVQD (reference sequence). Unmatched junction bases numbered 4, after V lost 4 bases and J lost 2 bases. CDR3 size: 15 residues.

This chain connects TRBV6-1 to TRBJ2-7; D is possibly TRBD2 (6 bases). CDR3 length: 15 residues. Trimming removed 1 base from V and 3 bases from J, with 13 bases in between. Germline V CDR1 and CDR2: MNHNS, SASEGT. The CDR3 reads CASSEDGGAVYEQYF. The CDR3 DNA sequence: TGTGCCAGCAGTGAAGACGGGGGTGCTGTCTACGAGCAGTACTTC.

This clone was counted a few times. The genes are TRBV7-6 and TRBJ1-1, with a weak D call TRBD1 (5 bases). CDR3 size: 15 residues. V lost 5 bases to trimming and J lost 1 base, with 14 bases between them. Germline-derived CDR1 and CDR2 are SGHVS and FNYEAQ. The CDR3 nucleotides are TGTGCCAGCAGCCTTGGGGGGTTGGGGAACACTGAAGCTTTCTTT. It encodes CASSLGGLGNTEAFF. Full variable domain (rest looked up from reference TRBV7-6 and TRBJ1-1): GAGVSQSPRYKVTKRGQDVALRCDPISGHVSLYWYRQALGQGPEFLTYFNYEAQQDKSGLPNDRFSAERPEGSISTLTIQRTEQRDSAMYRCASSLGGLGNTEAFFGQGTRLTVV.